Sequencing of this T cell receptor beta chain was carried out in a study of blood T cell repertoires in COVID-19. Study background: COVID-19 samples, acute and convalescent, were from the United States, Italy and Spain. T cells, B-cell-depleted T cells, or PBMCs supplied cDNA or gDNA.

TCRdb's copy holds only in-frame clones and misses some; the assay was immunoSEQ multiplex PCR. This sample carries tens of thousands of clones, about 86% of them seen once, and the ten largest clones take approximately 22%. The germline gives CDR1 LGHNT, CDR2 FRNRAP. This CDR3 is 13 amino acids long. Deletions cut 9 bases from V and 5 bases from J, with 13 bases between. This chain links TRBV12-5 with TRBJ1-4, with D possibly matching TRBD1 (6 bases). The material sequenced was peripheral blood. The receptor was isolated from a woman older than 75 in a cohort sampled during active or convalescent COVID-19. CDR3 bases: TGTGCTAGCGCTGACAGGATAAATGAAAAACTGTTTTTT. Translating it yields CASADRINEKLFF.